Here is one TCR beta chain with its context. The antigen remains undetermined. Sequencing was performed with immunoSEQ multiplex PCR; in TCRdb, only in-frame clones are kept and a portion is missing. This table holds over 850,000 clones, around 82% found once. These data originate in a study of shared clonotypes between healthy human individuals. The study's findings and limits: Clonotypes shared by all four sorted-subset donors had higher generation probabilities than non-shared clonotypes. Even with large depth, rarefaction showed that sorted-subset sequencing was incomplete. On the whole, naive subsets had larger estimated richness than memory subsets had.

Negatively enriched CD4+ T cells were divided by CD45RA into naive and memory. This TCR was recovered from a man between 18 and 35 years old in good health. Some clones in this sample may be carry-over from other donors' samples. The material sequenced was memory CD4+ T cells from PBMCs. Subset specified: CD45RA-negative fraction.

CDR3: CASSLAQQGARETQYF. The CDR3, as DNA: TGTGCCAGCAGCTTAGCCCAACAGGGGGCTAGGGAGACCCAGTACTTC. The chain couples TRBV11-2 to TRBJ2-5, with 9 nucleotides matching TRBD1. J lost 5 bases, V lost 1 base, and 8 bases had no gene match. Germline CDR1 is SGHAT and CDR2 is FQNNGV. This CDR3 region has 16 residues.